This T cell receptor (beta chain) was retrieved from a study of T cells in women clearing cervical HPV infection. Study in general: Case blood was drawn a median approximately five months after lesion detection.

Trimming stripped 5 bases from V and 4 bases from J, with 17 bases between. Germline CDR1 and CDR2: DFQATT and SNEGSKA (reference sequence). This CDR3 is 15 amino acids long. On this clone: The read gets to within 3 residues of the CDR3 end, and the germline J gene fills in the rest.

This table comes from immunoSEQ multiplex PCR, and its TCRdb copy is limited to in-frame clones, with some not included. The table lists some 43,000 clones. V gene TRBV20-1 combines with J gene TRBJ1-4; TRBD1 is a possible D gene (6 bases). The clonotype comes from a woman aged 18 to 75 with a cervical HPV16 infection that either progressed to CIN3+ or cleared (not recorded which). The sequencing sample was made of blood buffy coat. CDR3 residues: CSAPSLDSYNEKLFF. CDR3 bases read: TGCAGTGCTCCTTCGCTGGACAGCTATAATGAAAAA.